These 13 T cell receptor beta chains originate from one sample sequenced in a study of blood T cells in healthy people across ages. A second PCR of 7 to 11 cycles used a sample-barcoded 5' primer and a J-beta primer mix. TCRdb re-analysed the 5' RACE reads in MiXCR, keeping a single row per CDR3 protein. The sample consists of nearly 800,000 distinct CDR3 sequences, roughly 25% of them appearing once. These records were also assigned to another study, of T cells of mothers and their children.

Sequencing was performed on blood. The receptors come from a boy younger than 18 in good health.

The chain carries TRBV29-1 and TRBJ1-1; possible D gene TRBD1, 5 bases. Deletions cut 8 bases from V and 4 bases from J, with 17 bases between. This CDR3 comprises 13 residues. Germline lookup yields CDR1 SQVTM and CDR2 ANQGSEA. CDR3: CSTSGGGGTEAFF. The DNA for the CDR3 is TGCAGCACATCGGGGGGTGGGGGCACTGAAGCTTTCTTT.

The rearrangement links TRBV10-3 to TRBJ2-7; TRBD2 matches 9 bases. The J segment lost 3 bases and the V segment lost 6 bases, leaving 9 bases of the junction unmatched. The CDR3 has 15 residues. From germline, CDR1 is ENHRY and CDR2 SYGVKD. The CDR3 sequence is CAIRESGGPYYEQYF. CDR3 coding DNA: TGTGCCATCAGGGAGAGCGGGGGGCCTTACTACGAGCAGTACTTC.

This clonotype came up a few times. The CDR3 is CASYAYRNEQFF. The CDR3 DNA follows: TGTGCCAGCTACGCATACAGGAATGAGCAGTTCTTC. This rearrangement joins TRBV27 to TRBJ2-1; D is perhaps TRBD1 (5 bases). Trimming removed 8 bases from V and 7 bases from J, with 12 bases in between. This CDR3 region has 12 residues. Germline-derived CDR1 and CDR2 are MNHEY and SMNVEV (reference sequence).

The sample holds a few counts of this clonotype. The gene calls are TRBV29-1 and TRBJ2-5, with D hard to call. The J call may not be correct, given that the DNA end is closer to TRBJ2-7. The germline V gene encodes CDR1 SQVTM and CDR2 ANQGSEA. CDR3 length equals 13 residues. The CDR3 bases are TGCAGCGTTGAAAGTGGGATTTCCCACGAGCAGTACTTC. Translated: CSVESGISHEQYF.

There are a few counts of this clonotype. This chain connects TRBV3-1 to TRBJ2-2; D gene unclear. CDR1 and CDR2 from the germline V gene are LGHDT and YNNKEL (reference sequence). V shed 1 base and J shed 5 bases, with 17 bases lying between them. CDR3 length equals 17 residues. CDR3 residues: CASSQVREVWSTGELFF. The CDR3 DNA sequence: TGTGCCAGCAGCCAAGTCAGAGAGGTGTGGTCTACCGGGGAGCTGTTTTTT. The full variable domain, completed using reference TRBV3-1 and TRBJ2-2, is DTAVSQTPKYLVTQMGNDKSIKCEQNLGHDTMYWYKQDSKKFLKIMFSYNNKELIINETVPNRFSPKSPDKAHLNLHINSLELGDSAVYFCASSQVREVWSTGELFFGEGSRLTVL.

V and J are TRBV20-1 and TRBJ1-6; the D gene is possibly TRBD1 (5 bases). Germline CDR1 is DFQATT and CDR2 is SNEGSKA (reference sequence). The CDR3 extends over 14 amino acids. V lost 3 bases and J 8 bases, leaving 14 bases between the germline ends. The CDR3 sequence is CSASNTGTHSPLHF. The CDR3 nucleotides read TGCAGTGCTAGTAATACAGGCACTCATTCACCCCTCCACTTT.

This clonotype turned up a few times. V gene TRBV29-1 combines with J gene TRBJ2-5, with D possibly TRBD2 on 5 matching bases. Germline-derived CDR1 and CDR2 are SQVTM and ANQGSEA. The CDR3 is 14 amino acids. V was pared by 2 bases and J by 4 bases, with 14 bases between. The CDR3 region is CSVEYLDEGETQYF. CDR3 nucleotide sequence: TGCAGCGTTGAATATCTGGATGAGGGAGAGACCCAGTACTTC.

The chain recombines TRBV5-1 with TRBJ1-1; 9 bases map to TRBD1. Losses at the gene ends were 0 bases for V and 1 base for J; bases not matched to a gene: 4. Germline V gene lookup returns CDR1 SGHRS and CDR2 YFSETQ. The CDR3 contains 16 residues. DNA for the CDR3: TGCGCCAGCAGCTTGGCGGGACAGGGTTCGAACACTGAAGCTTTCTTT. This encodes CASSLAGQGSNTEAFF. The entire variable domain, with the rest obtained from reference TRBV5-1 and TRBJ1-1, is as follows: KAGVTQTPRYLIKTRGQQVTLSCSPISGHRSVSWYQQTPGQGLQFLFEYFSETQRNKGNFPGRFSGRQFSNSRSEMNVSTLELGDSALYLCASSLAGQGSNTEAFFGQGTRLTVV.

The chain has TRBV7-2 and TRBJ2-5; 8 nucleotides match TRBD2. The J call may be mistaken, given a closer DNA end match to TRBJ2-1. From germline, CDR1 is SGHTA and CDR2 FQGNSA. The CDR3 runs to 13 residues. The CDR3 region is CASSLALADEQFF. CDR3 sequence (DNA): TGTGCCAGCAGCTTAGCACTAGCGGATGAGCAGTTCTTC.

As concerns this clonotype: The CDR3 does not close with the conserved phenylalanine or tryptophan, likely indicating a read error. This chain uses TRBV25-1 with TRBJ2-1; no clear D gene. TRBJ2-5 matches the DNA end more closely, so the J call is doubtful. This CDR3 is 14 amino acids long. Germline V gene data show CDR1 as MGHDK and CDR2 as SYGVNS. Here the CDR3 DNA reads TGTGCCAGCAGTGTCTCCGGGCCACAAGTGGGCCAGTACCTC. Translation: CASSVSGPQVGQYL.

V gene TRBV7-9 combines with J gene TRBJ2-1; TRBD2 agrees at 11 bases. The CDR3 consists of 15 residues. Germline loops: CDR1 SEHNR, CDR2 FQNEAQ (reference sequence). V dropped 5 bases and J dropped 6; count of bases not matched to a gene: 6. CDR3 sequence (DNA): TGTGCCAGCAGCGGTACTAGCGGGAGATTCAATGAGCAGTTCTTC. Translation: CASSGTSGRFNEQFF.

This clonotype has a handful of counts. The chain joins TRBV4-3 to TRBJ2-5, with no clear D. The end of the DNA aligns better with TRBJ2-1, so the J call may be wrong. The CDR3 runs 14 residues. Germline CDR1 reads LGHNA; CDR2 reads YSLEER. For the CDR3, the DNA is TGCGCCAGCAGCCAAGATCTGGGCTTGGATGAGCAGTTCTTC. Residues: CASSQDLGLDEQFF.

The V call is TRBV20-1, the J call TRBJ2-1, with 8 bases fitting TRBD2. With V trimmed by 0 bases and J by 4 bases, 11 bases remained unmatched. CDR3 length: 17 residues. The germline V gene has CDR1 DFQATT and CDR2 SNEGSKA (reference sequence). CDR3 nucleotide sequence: TGCAGTGCTAGAGATCTTGCGGGAGGTAGGGTTTACAATGAGCAGTTCTTC. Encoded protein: CSARDLAGGRVYNEQFF.